The T cell receptor beta chain described here comes from a study of cytomegalovirus exposure and HLA in healthy donors (dated by TCRdb to between 2016 and 2019). Looking at the study overall: An earlier analysis of a few hundred of the donors reported under 300 Gb of sequence data and 117 million unique TCR beta sequences obtained from roughly 170 million T cells. Across some 400 genotyped donors of the cohort, an average of about 240,000 unique TCR beta nucleotide sequences per donor were sequenced, and roughly 20% of those sequences were non-productive. Roughly 300 gigabases of sequencing data and approximately 92 million unique TCR sequences made up an early release that covered approximately 700 HLA-typed donors. Roughly 5 DR-DQ haplotypes were handled as single units for association and clustering because linkage in the cohort was strong. All discovery cohort repertoires had been generated using a single sequencing platform. Typing coverage differed by locus: A, B, C, DRB1 and DQB1 were typed in roughly 620-630 donors, DQA1 in approximately 520, DPA1 in 600 to 610, and DPB1 in approximately 450. The study used immunosequencing to profile the T cell repertoires of more than 650 subjects and linked those repertoires to cytomegalovirus serostatus. To predict cytomegalovirus infection status, the study brought together high-throughput TCR immunosequencing, statistical association of individual TCRs with disease status, and machine learning. Besides the first cohort of more than 650 subjects, a separate validation cohort made up of 90 to 150 different subjects was used. In a later analysis, previously published TCR beta repertoires from 670 or so donors were re-analyzed and high-resolution HLA genotyping was added so that TCR occurrence patterns could be studied. An earlier analysis of fewer than 750 of the donors used high-throughput TCR beta sequencing to judge whether each TCR beta V gene segment behaved as functional or pseudogenic. Donor age, sex, ethnicity and CMV serostatus were collected together with the repertoire data. Rather than drawing on any new phenotypic data, the later analysis identified candidate immune exposures from TCR beta sequences and the way those sequences occurred across donors. Class I and class II HLA loci were covered by the typing at four-digit resolution. Genome-wide SNP genotypes for about 55% of the 666 donors were used in a later genetic analysis, which treated that subset as a discovery cohort. Of the roughly 430 genotyped donors, about 80% fell in the genetic ancestry cluster associated with self-reported Caucasian donors. The study aimed to test whether signatures of past pathogen exposure could be identified by cataloging public T cell receptors. Study-wide findings and limitations: Across donors, most TCR sequences were observed very rarely, whereas some public TCRs were present in many individuals. Roughly uniform sequencing depth across donors was assumed in presence/absence analyses, although this assumption may not hold. In a later analysis, HLA-associated TCR beta chains showed more clonal expansion and lower generation probabilities than non-associated chains that were equally common. A further reported finding was that TCR beta sequences accurately predicted the HLA-A and HLA-B alleles for most subjects in the first cohort. Some IMGT-functional V segments, including TRBV6-2 and TRBV6-3, could not be told apart with the 87-base-pair reads, so those segments were excluded. The classifier was reported to diagnose cytomegalovirus status with high specificity and sensitivity in both the original and validation cohorts. About 17 rarely observed V segments, including chromosome 9 orphons, were excluded from the earlier analysis of about 500 of the donors because counts were too low. In the study, 150 to 200 TCR beta chains were listed as associated with cytomegalovirus. In a later genetic analysis, a missense DCLRE1C variant was associated with V-gene and J-gene trimming of TCR beta chains, and the association was replicated in an independent cohort. Linkage disequilibrium might explain the correlated functional status among segregating V segments, but an unknown experimental factor could not be excluded. According to a later analysis, parvovirus B19, influenza, CMV and Epstein-Barr virus appeared linked to several top co-occurrence clusters. A cluster of highly shared sequence variants was judged likely to represent a technical artifact of the sequencing pipeline. In an earlier analysis of some 540 of the donors, most TCR beta V segments appeared in productive rearrangements about 87% or about 30% of the time, broadly matching IMGT annotations. When HLA alleles, especially DR and DQ, strongly co-occurred, TCR associations were difficult to assign to individual alleles. According to the authors, the approach could potentially be generalized to other disease states and immunological phenotypes. CMV serostatus was the only immune exposure information available for the cohort. In this cohort, only TCR beta chains were sequenced, and detectable features were limited by the absence of alpha or paired-chain data. A later genetic analysis reported fewer N-insertions in productive TCRs among donors in an Asian-associated ancestry cluster than the roughly 640-donor mean. Three of the identified cytomegalovirus-associated TCR beta chains were confirmed in vitro to be specific for cytomegalovirus antigens. A later analysis found that most CMV-associated TCR beta chains appeared HLA-restricted, with HLA associations seemingly driven largely by CMV exposure. Specific HLA alleles were associated with roughly 17,000 TCR beta sequences at a false discovery rate of 0.05 in a later analysis. Because HLA typing was missing for some donors at each locus, association tests included only the typed subset. In a later analysis, the rate of TCR association differed among HLA loci, with DRB1 alleles having the most associated TCRs and HLA-C alleles having the fewest.

The CDR3, cysteine through phenylalanine, is 17 amino acids long. CDR3 DNA is the only sequence kept; it has 51 bases, read in frame from the first base. V is cut back by 4 bases and J by 7 bases, with 17 bases in the junction unmatched. According to the germline V gene, CDR1 reads SGHDT and CDR2 reads YYEEEE. This clone was observed a handful of times. Its antigen is currently not known. One base away there is no much larger clone; base qualities are not given. The library was obtained by the immunoSEQ multiplex PCR assay. For the multiplex PCR, a mixture combining 60 forward primers for TCR Vbeta segments and 13 reverse primers for TCR Jbeta segments was used. A multiplex PCR assay on genomic DNA amplified the CDR3 region of rearranged TCR beta genes. Amplified TCR beta libraries were sequenced as 87-base-pair reads on the Illumina HiSeq System. The paper's processing steps were these. A later analysis tallied 75 million to 85 million unique TCR beta chains across the 666 repertoires, and about 12 million of those chains were shared by two or more donors. A nearest-neighbor algorithm error-corrected the raw reads and collapsed the reads into unique sequences, merging closely related sequences to remove PCR and sequencing errors. CDR3 sequences were aligned to IMGT reference sequences to assign V, D and J gene segments. For a sequence to be retained, a match of at least six nucleotides was required to both a V gene segment and a J gene segment. Rearrangements were called productive when the CDR3 lacked stop codons and stayed in frame with V and J; all others were non-productive. Following IMGT convention, CDR3 was defined as the stretch from the second conserved V-encoded cysteine to the conserved J-encoded phenylalanine. The earlier analysis of more than 450 of the donors excluded sequences that lacked an unambiguous match to a single V gene segment. An earlier analysis of several hundred of the donors called V segments functional above 56.7% productive rearrangements and segregating when the between-donor standard deviation exceeded 5%. A statistical classification framework was built to diagnose cytomegalovirus status from the catalog of TCR beta chain sequences. A later analysis assigned V and J genes by comparing TCR nucleotide sequences with IMGT/GENE-DB human TR gene sequences. A later analysis assigned CDR3 sequences and most-parsimonious VDJ recombination scenarios with the TCRdist pipeline. A later analysis defined each TCR beta chain by its CDR3 amino acid sequence plus V-gene family, and excluded reads lacking a unique V-gene family. A later analysis removed 592 highly shared, low-generation-probability nucleotide sequences to deal with suspected cross-contamination and a sequencing artifact. In a later analysis, a clonal expansion index for each public chain was calculated from normalized within-repertoire ranks of inferred template counts. In a later analysis, generation probabilities were computed with a VDJ recombination model fitted to out-of-frame rearrangements, and the resulting probabilities were checked against IGoR. In a later analysis, TCR-TCR, TCR-HLA and TCR-CMV co-occurrence was scored with hypergeometric tests, and a repertoire-size bias correction was applied to TCR pairs. To estimate false discovery rates, a later analysis permuted the HLA or CMV assignments 20 times. In a later analysis, co-occurring TCRs were grouped using DBSCAN, and TCRdist sequence similarity was added for clustering within HLA-allele-positive subsets. Repertoires with fewer than 30,000 or more than 120,000 public chains were left out of co-occurrence clustering, as were about 5 repertoires with anomalous nucleotide sharing. The table comes from immuneACCESS by way of TCRdb, which keeps in-frame sequences with V and J called. Part of the clones is missing from these tables; in studies checked, under half for an unresolved V gene and the rest for unknown reasons. That table is the source of V, J and clone size, and D and trimming were worked out from the DNA. The sample data list approximately 100,000 clones, and around 66% of these were observed just once. Roughly 3.4% of the sample lies in the top ten.

The cohort consisted of 600 or so healthy bone marrow donors. All cohort members were sampled while nominally healthy, although unrecorded immune exposures were likely present. The donor was CMV seronegative and was included in the group of a few hundred seronegative cohort members. Every donor gave a peripheral blood sample, and the peripheral blood mononuclear cells from that sample were used for TCR beta sequencing. Genomic DNA extraction from the blood cell samples was performed with the Qiagen DNeasy Blood Extraction Kit. The TCR was taken from a woman between 50 and 59 years old in good health and CMV-seronegative. The V and J genes are TRBV5-6 and TRBJ2-1; 7 junctional bases match TRBD1. Source material: PBMCs. The CDR3 in this case is CASSHGGQALGLNEQFF. The base sequence is TGTGCCAGCAGCCACGGCGGACAGGCTCTCGGCCTAAATGAGCAGTTCTTC.